The next 32 T cell receptor beta chains were all read from a single sample in a study of blood T cells in healthy people across ages. Next came a second PCR, run for about 6 to 12 cycles, which used a sample-barcoded 5' primer along with a J-beta primer mix. Each CDR3 protein is one row after TCRdb ran MiXCR on the 5' RACE reads. The sample records 1.8 million or so distinct CDR3 sequences, roughly two fifths being singletons. The material sequenced was blood. Source of these receptors: a human donor in good health.

There are a few counts of this clonotype. This chain connects TRBV4-3 to TRBJ2-3, with 7 bases fitting TRBD2. After removal of 0 bases from V and 2 bases from J, the junction contained 11 bases not matched to a gene. CDR3 length: 18 residues. In germline, CDR1 is LGHNA, CDR2 YSLEER. The CDR3 DNA sequence: TGCGCCAGCAGCCAAGAGCCCTCGCTAGCGGCTAACACAGATACGCAGTATTTT. Its translation: CASSQEPSLAANTDTQYF.

This clonotype turned up a few times. The chain recombines TRBV6-5 with TRBJ2-3, with 9 bases lining up with TRBD2. The junction had 3 bases not matched to a gene; V was cut back by 5 bases and J by 0 bases. The CDR3 spans 15 residues. Germline lookup yields CDR1 MNHEY and CDR2 SVGAGI. The CDR3 spells CASSRTSVSTDTQYF. CDR3 DNA: TGTGCCAGCAGTAGGACTAGCGTGAGCACAGATACGCAGTATTTT.

Only a few counts were recorded for this clonotype. The chain links TRBV7-9 to TRBJ2-5; unclear D gene. This CDR3 is built from 13 residues. The germline V gene has CDR1 SEHNR and CDR2 FQNEAQ (reference sequence). V gave up 6 bases and J gave up 5 bases, with 13 bases separating them. CDR3 coding DNA: TGTGCCAGCAGTCCCAAACATGTGGAGACCCAGTACTTC. Protein: CASSPKHVETQYF.

A few counts support this clonotype. The J gene is TRBJ2-1, the V gene TRBV9; D remains ambiguous. V lost 0 bases, J lost 1 base, and 8 bases lay in between. Germline V gene sequence: CDR1 SGDLS, CDR2 YYNGEE. This CDR3 region has 15 residues. DNA of the CDR3: TGTGCCAGCAGCGTAGTTTCTACATCCTACAATGAGCAGTTCTTC. This translates into CASSVVSTSYNEQFF.

V and J are TRBV11-3 and TRBJ1-4; TRBD1 matches at 7 bases. This CDR3 is 15 amino acids long. CDR1 and CDR2 (germline): SGHNT, YENEEA. J was trimmed by 8 bases and V by 5 bases; bases with no gene match: 11. The CDR3 bases are TGTGCCAGCAGCCCCAGACAGGGCCAACAGGAAAAACTGTTTTTT. Its protein is CASSPRQGQQEKLFF.

This chain links TRBV4-3 with TRBJ1-1; no clear D. CDR3 length: 16 residues. Trimming removed 3 bases from V and 1 base from J, with 15 bases in between. Germline CDR1 LGHNA, CDR2 YSLEER. CDR3 nucleotides: TGCGCCAGCAGCCAGCTTACCCAGGCGTCGAACACTGAAGCTTTCTTT. Translating gives CASSQLTQASNTEAFF.

For this clonotype: Mismatch with germline at one junction end may stem from a read error. V usage is TRBV12-3 or TRBV12-4 and J usage is TRBJ1-5; weak D call: TRBD1 (5 bases). The length of the CDR3 is 14 residues. The CDR3 bases are TGTGCCAGCAGTTTAGGAGGGGCTGGTCAGCCCCCGCATTTT. Translated: CASSLGGAGQPPHF.

The chain joins TRBV2 to TRBJ2-7; 7 nucleotides align to TRBD1. After removal of 3 bases from V and 6 bases from J, the junction contained 2 bases not matched to a gene. From germline, CDR1 is SNHLY and CDR2 FYNNEI. The CDR3 is 12 residues long. The CDR3 protein is CASSDRGIEQYF. The CDR3 DNA is TGTGCCAGCAGTGACAGGGGGATCGAGCAGTACTTC.

This clonotype has only a few counts. The chain links TRBV29-1 to TRBJ1-2; 8 nucleotides agree with TRBD1. This CDR3 is 14 amino acids long. Trimming took 4 bases from V and 8 from J; bases not matched to a gene: 12. Germline CDR1 SQVTM, CDR2 ANQGSEA. Written as DNA, the CDR3 is TGCAGCGTTGGGCCAGGGGGCAGGGGTGACGGCTACACCTTC. The encoded protein is CSVGPGGRGDGYTF.

The chain employs TRBV12-3 or TRBV12-4 and TRBJ2-3, with D possibly matching TRBD2 (5 bases). Trimming shortened V by 6 bases and J by 4 bases, and 11 bases separated the two germline ends. The CDR3 runs 13 residues. The CDR3 is CASSFVGADTQYF. CDR3 nucleotide sequence: TGTGCCAGCAGCTTTGTGGGAGCAGATACGCAGTATTTT.

This clonotype was observed a few times. The CDR3 sequence: CASSSRRTSLAGVETQYF. For the CDR3, the DNA is TGTGCCAGCAGCTCAAGGCGGACATCCCTAGCGGGGGTGGAGACCCAGTACTTC. The chain links TRBV7-2 to TRBJ2-5; 10 positions match TRBD2. Germline V gene lookup returns CDR1 SGHTA and CDR2 FQGNSA. This CDR3 is built from 18 residues. Losses at the gene ends were 4 bases for V and 5 bases for J; bases not matched to a gene: 16.

This clonotype occurred a few times. The chain is built from TRBV5-4 and TRBJ1-2; D perhaps matches TRBD1 (6 bases). V lost 4 bases to trimming and J lost 8 bases, with 21 bases between them. CDR1 is SGHNT and CDR2 is YYREEE in the germline V gene (reference sequence). The CDR3 runs 15 residues. The CDR3: CASSNSRGAVHGYTF. The CDR3 nucleotides are TGTGCCAGCAGCAACAGTCGGGGGGCGGTTCACGGCTACACCTTC.

This clonotype has more than one count but fewer than ten. This rearrangement joins TRBV29-1 to TRBJ2-3, with D tentatively TRBD2 (6 bases). The CDR3 covers 14 residues. Trimming pared 5 bases from V and 2 bases from J, leaving 14 bases between. From germline, CDR1 is SQVTM and CDR2 ANQGSEA. CDR3 DNA: TGCAGCGTTACGGACGGGGGAAACACAGATACGCAGTATTTT. This codes for CSVTDGGNTDTQYF.

This clonotype was detected a few times. This chain uses TRBV15 with TRBJ2-5; TRBD2 might be the D (7 bases). V lost 0 bases and J 5 bases, leaving 16 bases between the germline ends. This CDR3 has 16 amino acids. Germline V lookup: CDR1 LNHNV, CDR2 YYDKDF (reference sequence). This CDR3 is CATSRELASGGETQYF. CDR3 in DNA: TGTGCCACCAGCAGAGAACTAGCCTCGGGGGGCGAGACCCAGTACTTC.

This clonotype was found a few times. This chain links TRBV2 with TRBJ1-5; weak D call: TRBD1 (5 bases). V gave up 2 bases and J gave up 0 bases, with 14 bases separating them. The CDR3 loop spans 17 amino acids. Per the germline V gene, CDR1 is SNHLY and CDR2 is FYNNEI. The DNA of the CDR3 is TGTGCCAGCAGTGAACTTCAGGGAATAAATAGCAATCAGCCCCAGCATTTT. Translated: CASSELQGINSNQPQHF.

The chain joins TRBV7-2 to TRBJ2-2; 7 positions agree with TRBD1. From germline, CDR1 is SGHTA and CDR2 FQGNSA. J lost 2 bases, V lost 6 bases, and 6 bases had no gene match. CDR3 length equals 15 residues. CDR3 in amino acids: CASSLQGFNTGELFF. CDR3 nucleotide sequence: TGTGCCAGCAGTTTACAGGGGTTCAACACCGGGGAGCTGTTTTTT.

The chain couples TRBV20-1 to TRBJ1-2, with a weak D call TRBD1 (5 bases). The V end was cut by 6 bases, the J end by 5 bases, with 16 bases between. CDR3 length: 13 residues. Per the germline V gene, CDR1 is DFQATT and CDR2 is SNEGSKA (reference sequence). The CDR3 DNA is TGCAGTGCCCACGACTCGGGGGAATATGGCTACACCTTC. It encodes CSAHDSGEYGYTF.

The chain combines TRBV4-1 with TRBJ1-1; 7 nucleotides agree with TRBD1. Trimming took 3 bases from V and 10 from J; bases not matched to a gene: 11. This CDR3 comprises 14 residues. CDR1 is MGHRA and CDR2 is YSYEKL in the germline V gene. The CDR3 protein is CASSHVGTEGRAFF. As DNA, the CDR3 is TGCGCCAGCAGCCATGTCGGGACAGAAGGCAGAGCTTTCTTT.

The chain employs TRBV12-3 or TRBV12-4 and TRBJ2-4; D gene uncertain. TRBJ2-7 explains the end of the DNA better; the J call may be wrong. The CDR3 is 15 amino acids. CDR3 DNA sequence: TGTGCCAGCAGTTTTTCCGGCCGGGTAGACTACGAGCAGTACTTC. Its protein is CASSFSGRVDYEQYF.

The chain combines TRBV12-3 or TRBV12-4 with TRBJ2-1; TRBD1 aligns across 8 bases. V lost 3 bases to trimming and J lost 10 bases; unmatched junction nucleotides: 14. The CDR3 runs 16 residues. DNA of the CDR3: TGTGCCAGCAGTTTGGGGACAGGTACTTCCACCTACGAGCAGTTCTTC. It codes for CASSLGTGTSTYEQFF.

The CDR3 DNA reads TGTGCCAGCAGCCAGATGGGGGAGCAGTACTTC. As protein: CASSQMGEQYF. This chain connects TRBV11-2 to TRBJ2-4; D may be TRBD1 or TRBD2 (5 bases each). The germline gives CDR1 SGHAT, CDR2 FQNNGV. This CDR3 region has 11 residues. V lost 5 bases to trimming and J lost 13 bases, with 12 bases between them.

Only a few counts were recorded for this clonotype. This chain joins TRBV20-1 and TRBJ1-2; D possibly corresponds to TRBD1 (5 bases). Germline V gene data show CDR1 as DFQATT and CDR2 as SNEGSKA (reference sequence). V was shortened by 2 bases and J by 0 bases, with 13 bases between the two germline ends. The CDR3 extends over 15 amino acids. CDR3 bases: TGCAGTGCTAGAATCTCAATCAGGGCTAACTATGGCTACACCTTC. This gives the protein CSARISIRANYGYTF.

This clonotype was recorded a few times. The junction does not match germline at one end; this may be a read error. This sequence joins TRBV20-1 and TRBJ1-2; D is uncertain. The germline V gene encodes CDR1 DFQATT and CDR2 SNEGSKA (reference sequence). The CDR3 runs to 9 residues. The CDR3 sequence is CSAIDGCTF. The CDR3 DNA follows: TGCAGTGCTATAGATGGCTGCACCTTC.

The chain is built from TRBV30 and TRBJ2-5, with 7 bases aligning to TRBD2. V trimming: 1 base; J trimming: 5 bases; junction bases outside the gene matches: 13. The CDR3 runs 16 residues. Germline loops: CDR1 GTSNPN, CDR2 SVGIG (reference sequence). CDR3 sequence reads: CAWSGEGYYDSETQYF. The CDR3 coding sequence is TGTGCCTGGAGTGGGGAGGGCTACTATGACTCGGAGACCCAGTACTTC.

In this sample, this clonotype turned up a few times. The chain combines TRBV12-3 or TRBV12-4 with TRBJ2-5, with TRBD2 identical over 9 bases. This CDR3 is 17 amino acids long. After removal of 0 bases from V and 2 bases from J, the junction contained 7 bases not matched to a gene. The CDR3 DNA is TGTGCCAGCAGTTTAGCGCGTTCTAGCGGGGTACAAGAGACCCAGTACTTC. Translating it yields CASSLARSSGVQETQYF.

J is TRBJ2-1 and V is TRBV7-2, with a possible D match to TRBD1 (6 bases). Germline V gene data show CDR1 as SGHTA and CDR2 as FQGNSA. Trimming cost V 1 base and J 9 bases, with 16 bases left between them. CDR3 length: 15 amino acids. CDR3 nucleotide sequence: TGTGCCAGCAGCTTAGAGGTTACAGGGTACGGTGAGCAGTTCTTC. Translated: CASSLEVTGYGEQFF. Filled out from reference TRBV7-2 and TRBJ2-1, the complete variable domain reads GAGVSQSPSNKVTEKGKDVELRCDPISGHTALYWYRQSLGQGLEFLIYFQGNSAPDKSGLPSDRFSAERTGGSVSTLTIQRTQQEDSAVYLCASSLEVTGYGEQFFGPGTRLTVL.

The chain uses TRBV10-3 and TRBJ2-7; possible D gene TRBD1, 6 bases. The CDR3 contains 14 residues. Germline CDR1 ENHRY, CDR2 SYGVKD. Trimming shortened V by 6 bases and J by 2 bases, and 14 bases separated the two germline ends. This CDR3 is CAISPGDRAYEQYF. The CDR3 DNA reads TGTGCCATCAGCCCAGGGGATCGGGCCTACGAGCAGTACTTC.

V usage is TRBV20-1 and J usage is TRBJ1-1, with 7 bases identical to TRBD1. The CDR3 covers 15 residues. Germline CDR1 and CDR2: DFQATT and SNEGSKA (reference sequence). V shed 3 bases and J 4 bases; nucleotides not matched to a gene: 11. In nucleotides, the CDR3 is TGCAGTGCTAGTCGCCCCTTGACAGGGAGCACTGAAGCTTTCTTT. It encodes CSASRPLTGSTEAFF.

Comments on this clonotype: Sequence at one end of the junction differs from germline and may be a read error. The chain joins TRBV6-1 to TRBJ2-4; D tentatively fits TRBD1 or TRBD2 (5 bases each). The better agreement between TRBJ2-7 and the DNA end casts doubt on the J call. CDR1 and CDR2 from the germline V gene are MNHNS and SASEGT. The CDR3 runs 17 residues. DNA of the CDR3: TGTGCCAGCAGCGAAAGGGCCGGGACCCTTCCCTCCCACGAGCAGTACTTC. Protein product: CASSERAGTLPSHEQYF.

This clonotype was counted only a few times. V gene TRBV28 combines with J gene TRBJ2-4, with 8 bases that match TRBD1. The J call could be wrong; TRBJ2-7 is a better fit for the DNA end. CDR3 length equals 13 residues. Germline assignment: CDR1 MDHEN and CDR2 SYDVKM. The CDR3 loop is CASSPQTGVEQYF. CDR3 bases: TGTGCCAGCAGTCCCCAGACAGGGGTCGAGCAGTACTTC.

The chain combines TRBV7-9 with TRBJ2-3; D is perhaps TRBD2 (6 bases). CDR1 is SEHNR and CDR2 is FQNEAQ in the germline V gene (reference sequence). Trimming removed 3 bases from V and 4 bases from J, with 11 bases in between. The CDR3 consists of 14 residues. This CDR3 is CASSFSRDADTQYF. Here the CDR3 DNA reads TGTGCCAGCAGCTTTTCGCGGGACGCAGATACGCAGTATTTT. Looking up the rest from reference TRBV7-9 and TRBJ2-3 gives the full variable domain: DTGVSQNPRHKITKRGQNVTFRCDPISEHNRLYWYRQTLGQGPEFLTYFQNEAQLEKSRLLSDRFSAERPKGSFSTLEIQRTEQGDSAMYLCASSFSRDADTQYFGPGTRLTVL.

The chain combines TRBV29-1 with TRBJ2-7; possibly TRBD2 for D (6 bases). This CDR3 comprises 13 residues. Germline V gene lookup returns CDR1 SQVTM and CDR2 ANQGSEA. V lost 0 bases and J lost 6, with 12 bases in between. The DNA of the CDR3 is TGCAGCGTTGAAGATAGGGAGGTAGGCGAGCAGTACTTC. This encodes CSVEDREVGEQYF.